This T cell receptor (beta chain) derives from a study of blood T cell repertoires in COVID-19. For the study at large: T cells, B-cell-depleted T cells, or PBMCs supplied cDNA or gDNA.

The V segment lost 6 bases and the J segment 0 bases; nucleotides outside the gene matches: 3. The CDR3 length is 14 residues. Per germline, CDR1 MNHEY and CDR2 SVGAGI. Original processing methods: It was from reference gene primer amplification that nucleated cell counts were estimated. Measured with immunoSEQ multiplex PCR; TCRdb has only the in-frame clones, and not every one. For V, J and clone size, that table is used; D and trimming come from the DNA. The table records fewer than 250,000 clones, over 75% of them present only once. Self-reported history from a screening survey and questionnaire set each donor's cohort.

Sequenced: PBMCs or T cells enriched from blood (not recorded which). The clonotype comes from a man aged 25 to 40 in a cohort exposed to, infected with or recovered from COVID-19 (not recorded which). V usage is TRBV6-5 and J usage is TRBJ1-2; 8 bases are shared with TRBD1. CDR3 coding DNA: TGTGCCAGCAGCAAGGGACAGGCTAACTATGGCTACACCTTC. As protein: CASSKGQANYGYTF.